The T cell receptor (beta chain) under discussion was sequenced for a study of T cell changes during pregnancy in multiple sclerosis. Germline V gives CDR1 WNHNN, CDR2 SYGVQD (reference sequence). V trimming: 0 bases; J trimming: 0 bases; junction bases outside the gene matches: 17. This CDR3 spans 20 amino acids. Using immunoSEQ multiplex PCR, the repertoire was profiled, and TCRdb retains in-frame clones only, with some absent. Counted here are some 48,000 clones, 95% to 97% occurring once; the ten biggest clones make up 0.89%. The source material was peripheral blood, sampled in the second trimester of pregnancy. The TCR was taken from a female donor with multiple sclerosis, enrolled in a pregnancy study. This chain uses TRBV10-1 with TRBJ2-7, with 7 nucleotides matching TRBD1. The CDR3 DNA follows: TGCGCCAGCAGTGAGTCCGCTGGACAGGCTAAGAATCATAGCTCCTACGAGCAGTACTTC. It specifies CASSESAGQAKNHSSYEQYF.